This TCR beta chain came from a study of blood T cell repertoires in COVID-19. Clones were sequenced by immunoSEQ multiplex PCR, and TCRdb holds only the in-frame ones, with some missing. The profile shows some 200,000 clones, 70% to 90% of them singletons. The CDR3 runs to 13 residues. From germline, CDR1 is LNHDA and CDR2 SQIVND (reference sequence). Trimming removed 5 bases from V and 4 bases from J, with 11 bases in between. The chain has TRBV19 and TRBJ2-5, with TRBD1 as a possible D gene (5 bases). The sequencing sample was made of peripheral blood. The TCR sequence derives from a human donor in a cohort sampled during active COVID-19. The chain's CDR3 is CASSPSRGETQYF. CDR3 nucleotides: TGTGCCAGTAGTCCCTCAAGGGGAGAGACCCAGTACTTC. The whole variable domain, filled in from reference TRBV19 and TRBJ2-5, reads DGGITQSPKYLFRKEGQNVTLSCEQNLNHDAMYWYRQDPGQGLRLIYYSQIVNDFQKGDIAEGYSVSREKKESFPLTVTSAQKNPTAFYLCASSPSRGETQYFGPGTRLLVL.